Included here is one T cell receptor beta chain sequence, with context. The antigen is unknown. The sample originates from a study of cytomegalovirus exposure and HLA in healthy donors. Study-level findings and limits: Researchers catalogued approximately 160 TCR beta chains as cytomegalovirus-associated.

Germline values: CDR1 MDHEN, CDR2 SYDVKM. This CDR3 has 14 residues. The V and J ends lost 5 bases and 0 bases respectively, with 7 bases between them. It was with 60 Vbeta and 13 Jbeta primers that the PCR ran. Repertoires were generated with immunoSEQ multiplex PCR, while TCRdb's copy carries only in-frame clones and drops some. The sample shows under 100,000 clones, 70% of them seen only once. Sequencing was done on a sample of PBMCs. This sequence joins TRBV28 and TRBJ2-2; D might be TRBD1 (6 bases). This receptor was taken from a woman between 50 and 59 years old in good health and CMV-seropositive. This CDR3 reads CASSGQTNTGELFF. The CDR3, as DNA: TGTGCCAGCAGTGGACAGACGAACACCGGGGAGCTGTTTTTT.